One and the same sample provided the 4 T cell receptor beta chains below, sequenced in a study of blood T cell repertoires in COVID-19. The protocol was immunoSEQ multiplex PCR, while the TCRdb copy is restricted to in-frame clones and leaves out a portion. Found here are under 350,000 clones, more than 85% of them singletons; the top ten hold 3.6%. Sequenced material: peripheral blood. Receptors were obtained from a young man with active or convalescent COVID-19.

This clone was seen more than once but under ten times. J is TRBJ1-6 and V is TRBV7-9; TRBD1 aligns across 8 bases. J was trimmed by 9 bases and V by 5 bases; bases with no gene match: 0. Germline V gene lookup returns CDR1 SEHNR and CDR2 FQNEAQ (reference sequence). The CDR3 contains 12 residues. CDR3 DNA: TGTGCCAGCAGCGGGACAGGTTCACCCCTCCACTTT. This codes for CASSGTGSPLHF. Full variable domain (remainder filled in from reference TRBV7-9 and TRBJ1-6): DTGVSQNPRHKITKRGQNVTFRCDPISEHNRLYWYRQTLGQGPEFLTYFQNEAQLEKSRLLSDRFSAERPKGSFSTLEIQRTEQGDSAMYLCASSGTGSPLHFGNGTRLTVT.

This chain joins TRBV28 and TRBJ2-2; no definite D call. CDR1 and CDR2 (germline): MDHEN, SYDVKM. The CDR3 has 14 residues. Trimming pared 2 bases from V and 9 bases from J, leaving 13 bases between. The CDR3 nucleotides read TGTGCCAGCAGTTTAATGGCCGAATCCCGGGAGCTGTTTTTT. This codes for CASSLMAESRELFF. The full variable domain, its missing parts supplied by reference TRBV28 and TRBJ2-2, is DVKVTQSSRYLVKRTGEKVFLECVQDMDHENMFWYRQDPGLGLRLIYFSYDVKMKEKGDIPEGYSVSREKKERFSLILESASTNQTSMYLCASSLMAESRELFFGEGSRLTVL.

This chain uses TRBV9 with TRBJ2-2; 10 bases agree with TRBD2. V gave up 3 bases and J gave up 6 bases; unmatched junction bases: 2. Germline loops: CDR1 SGDLS, CDR2 YYNGEE. The CDR3 is 14 amino acids. The CDR3 nucleotides read TGTGCCAGCAGCGGGGGGACTAGCGCCGGGGAGCTGTTTTTT. As protein: CASSGGTSAGELFF.

The CDR3 nucleotides are TGTGCCAGCAGCTTCGGCCAGGGGGCCGAAGGCTACACCTTC. Residues: CASSFGQGAEGYTF. The gene calls are TRBV5-6 and TRBJ1-2; 8 bases match TRBD1. This CDR3 has 14 amino acids. V was pared by 2 bases and J by 8 bases, with 8 bases of the junction left unmatched. Germline CDR1 and CDR2: SGHDT and YYEEEE.